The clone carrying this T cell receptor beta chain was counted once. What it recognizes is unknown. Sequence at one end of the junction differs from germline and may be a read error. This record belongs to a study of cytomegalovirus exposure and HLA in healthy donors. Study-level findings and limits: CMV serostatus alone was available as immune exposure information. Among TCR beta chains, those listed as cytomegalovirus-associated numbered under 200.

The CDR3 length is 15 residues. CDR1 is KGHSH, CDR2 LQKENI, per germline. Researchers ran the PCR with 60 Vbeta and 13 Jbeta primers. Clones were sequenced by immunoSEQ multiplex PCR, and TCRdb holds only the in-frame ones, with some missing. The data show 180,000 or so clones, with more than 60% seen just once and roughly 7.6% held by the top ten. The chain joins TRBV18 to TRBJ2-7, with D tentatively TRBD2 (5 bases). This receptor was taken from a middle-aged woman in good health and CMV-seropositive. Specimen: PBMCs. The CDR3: CASSPLEWGPDFLLF. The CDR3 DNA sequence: TGTGCCAGCTCACCACTTGAATGGGGTCCGGACTTCCTTCTCTTC. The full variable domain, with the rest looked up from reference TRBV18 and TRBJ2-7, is NAGVMQNPRHLVRRRGQEARLRCSPMKGHSHVYWYRQLPEEGLKFMVYLQKENIIDESGMPKERFSAEFPKEGPSILRIQQVVRGDSAAYFCASSPLEWGPDFLLFGPGTRLTVT.